A selection of T cell receptor beta chains follows, all from one sample in a study of CD8+ T cells in alopecia areata. Using immunoSEQ multiplex PCR, the repertoire was profiled, and TCRdb retains in-frame clones only, with some absent. The sample has hundreds of thousands of clones, over 45% seen once. The starting material was CD4+ T cells sorted from blood, obtained around week 54, from a patient treated with tofacitinib. The receptors derive from a human donor with alopecia areata. Each CDR3 is given with its conserved first and last residue. The order of the fields is V gene, D gene, J gene, CDR3 length, clone size, CDR3 protein, CDR3 DNA. The D gene is left open where the match is weak. Rows may omit the clone size; those that give it use once, few, many or a size class.

V gene: TRBV5-1; D gene: TRBD1; J gene: TRBJ1-1; CDR3 length: 14; clone size: NA; CDR3 protein: CASRSGTGDSEAFF; CDR3 DNA: TGCGCCAGCAGATCCGGGACAGGGGACTCTGAAGCTTTCTTT
V gene: TRBV7-2; D gene: NA; J gene: TRBJ2-3; CDR3 length: 13; clone size: NA; CDR3 protein: CASSRSGGDTQYF; CDR3 DNA: TGTGCCAGCAGCCGTTCGGGTGGCGATACGCAGTATTTT
V gene: TRBV29-1; D gene: NA; J gene: TRBJ2-1; CDR3 length: 11; clone size: NA; CDR3 protein: CSVAPGTEQFF; CDR3 DNA: TGCAGCGTTGCCCCCGGGACAGAGCAGTTCTTC
V gene: TRBV4-3; D gene: TRBD1; J gene: TRBJ1-2; CDR3 length: 13; clone size: NA; CDR3 protein: CASSRNRGEGYTF; CDR3 DNA: TGCGCCAGCAGCCGCAACAGGGGGGAGGGCTACACCTTC
V gene: TRBV9; D gene: NA; J gene: TRBJ2-1; CDR3 length: 14; clone size: NA; CDR3 protein: CASSALVGGLSQFF; CDR3 DNA: TGTGCCAGCAGCGCCCTGGTGGGGGGACTCTCCCAGTTCTTC
V gene: TRBV7-2; D gene: NA; J gene: TRBJ2-3; CDR3 length: 14; clone size: NA; CDR3 protein: CASSLGHNTDTQYF; CDR3 DNA: TGTGCCAGCAGCTTAGGGCACAACACAGATACGCAGTATTTT
V gene: TRBV6-5; D gene: TRBD1; J gene: TRBJ2-7; CDR3 length: 14; clone size: NA; CDR3 protein: CASSLTGGYYEQYF; CDR3 DNA: TGTGCCAGCAGCCTTACAGGGGGTTACTACGAGCAGTACTTC
V gene: TRBV13; D gene: TRBD1; J gene: TRBJ1-1; CDR3 length: 16; clone size: NA; CDR3 protein: CASSLVVGDRDPEAFF; CDR3 DNA: TGTGCCAGCAGCTTAGTCGTAGGGGACAGGGACCCTGAAGCTTTCTTT
V gene: TRBV27; D gene: NA; J gene: TRBJ1-6; CDR3 length: 15; clone size: NA; CDR3 protein: CASSFVRLDNSPLHF; CDR3 DNA: TGTGCCAGCAGTTTCGTCCGGCTGGACAATTCACCCCTCCACTTT
V gene: TRBV4-3; D gene: NA; J gene: TRBJ2-7; CDR3 length: 13; clone size: NA; CDR3 protein: CASSRDSAYEQYF; CDR3 DNA: TGCGCCAGCAGCCGTGACAGCGCCTACGAGCAGTACTTC
V gene: TRBV25-1; D gene: NA; J gene: TRBJ1-2; CDR3 length: 13; clone size: NA; CDR3 protein: CASSEPPNYGYTF; CDR3 DNA: TGTGCCAGCAGTGAACCCCCCAACTATGGCTACACCTTC
V gene: TRBV29-1; D gene: TRBD1; J gene: TRBJ1-2; CDR3 length: 13; clone size: NA; CDR3 protein: CSASLDRMGGYTF; CDR3 DNA: TGCAGCGCTTCCTTGGACAGGATGGGCGGCTACACCTTC
V gene: TRBV6-5; D gene: NA; J gene: TRBJ1-2; CDR3 length: 14; clone size: NA; CDR3 protein: CASSAGIPRGGYTF; CDR3 DNA: TGTGCCAGTTCTGCCGGGATCCCGAGAGGTGGCTACACCTTC
V gene: TRBV9; D gene: NA; J gene: TRBJ2-1; CDR3 length: 13; clone size: NA; CDR3 protein: CASSIGQHNEQFF; CDR3 DNA: TGTGCCAGCAGCATCGGACAGCACAATGAGCAGTTCTTC
V gene: TRBV14; D gene: TRBD1; J gene: TRBJ1-4; CDR3 length: 16; clone size: few; CDR3 protein: CASSQDLAGGGEKLFF; CDR3 DNA: TGTGCCAGCAGCCAAGATTTGGCAGGGGGAGGTGAAAAACTGTTTTTT
V gene: TRBV29-1; D gene: NA; J gene: TRBJ1-4; CDR3 length: 12; clone size: NA; CDR3 protein: CSVGQHGEKLFF; CDR3 DNA: TGCAGCGTTGGTCAACACGGGGAAAAACTGTTTTTT
V gene: TRBV29-1; D gene: TRBD1; J gene: TRBJ2-7; CDR3 length: 14; clone size: NA; CDR3 protein: CSVVDRALPLEQYF; CDR3 DNA: TGCAGCGTTGTAGACAGGGCCCTCCCTTTGGAGCAGTACTTC
V gene: TRBV10-3; D gene: NA; J gene: TRBJ2-3; CDR3 length: 12; clone size: NA; CDR3 protein: CAISGRSDTQYF; CDR3 DNA: TGTGCCATCAGCGGGAGATCAGATACGCAGTATTTT
V gene: TRBV7-2; D gene: NA; J gene: TRBJ1-2; CDR3 length: 14; clone size: NA; CDR3 protein: CASSPPGRYYGYTF; CDR3 DNA: TGTGCCAGCAGCCCTCCGGGACGGTACTATGGCTACACCTTC
V gene: TRBV30; D gene: NA; J gene: TRBJ2-7; CDR3 length: 12; clone size: NA; CDR3 protein: CAWKGYSYEQYF; CDR3 DNA: TGTGCCTGGAAGGGTTACTCCTACGAGCAGTACTTC
V gene: TRBV30; D gene: TRBD2; J gene: TRBJ2-2; CDR3 length: 15; clone size: few; CDR3 protein: CAWSVLAGAGGELFF; CDR3 DNA: TGTGCCTGGAGTGTACTAGCGGGGGCTGGCGGGGAGCTGTTTTTT
V gene: TRBV7-2; D gene: NA; J gene: TRBJ1-1; CDR3 length: 13; clone size: NA; CDR3 protein: CASNSRESSEAFF; CDR3 DNA: TGTGCCAGCAACTCCAGGGAATCCTCTGAAGCTTTCTTT
V gene: TRBV13; D gene: NA; J gene: TRBJ2-7; CDR3 length: 14; clone size: NA; CDR3 protein: CASSFNRIAYEQYF; CDR3 DNA: TGTGCCAGCAGCTTCAATAGAATCGCCTACGAGCAGTACTTC
V gene: TRBV4-2; D gene: NA; J gene: TRBJ2-7; CDR3 length: 14; clone size: NA; CDR3 protein: CASSQELAAHEQYF; CDR3 DNA: TGTGCCAGCAGCCAAGAGTTAGCAGCTCACGAGCAGTACTTC
V gene: TRBV6-5; D gene: NA; J gene: TRBJ2-7; CDR3 length: 13; clone size: NA; CDR3 protein: CASISGSSYEQYF; CDR3 DNA: TGTGCCAGCATCAGCGGAAGCTCCTACGAGCAGTACTTC
V gene: TRBV7-9; D gene: TRBD1; J gene: TRBJ2-3; CDR3 length: 14; clone size: few; CDR3 protein: CASSQDRGQDTQYF; CDR3 DNA: TGTGCCAGCAGCCAGGACAGGGGGCAGGATACGCAGTATTTT
V gene: TRBV18; D gene: NA; J gene: TRBJ2-7; CDR3 length: 14; clone size: NA; CDR3 protein: CASSQRGLAYEQYF; CDR3 DNA: TGTGCCAGCTCACAACGAGGACTGGCCTACGAGCAGTACTTC
V gene: TRBV4-2; D gene: TRBD2; J gene: TRBJ2-3; CDR3 length: 16; clone size: NA; CDR3 protein: CASSPQMYGGADTQYF; CDR3 DNA: TGTGCCAGCAGCCCCCAGATGTACGGGGGGGCAGATACGCAGTATTTT
V gene: TRBV4-2; D gene: NA; J gene: TRBJ1-2; CDR3 length: 15; clone size: few; CDR3 protein: CASSQDRSGAYGYTF; CDR3 DNA: TGTGCCAGCAGCCAAGATCGTTCGGGGGCCTATGGCTACACCTTC
V gene: TRBV5-1; D gene: NA; J gene: TRBJ1-6; CDR3 length: 13; clone size: NA; CDR3 protein: CASSLDQNSPLHF; CDR3 DNA: TGCGCCAGCAGCTTGGATCAGAATTCACCCCTCCACTTT
V gene: TRBV7-2; D gene: TRBD1; J gene: TRBJ2-5; CDR3 length: 15; clone size: NA; CDR3 protein: CASSLVGTGVGTQYF; CDR3 DNA: TGTGCCAGCAGCTTAGTGGGGACAGGGGTGGGGACCCAGTACTTC
V gene: TRBV19; D gene: NA; J gene: TRBJ2-5; CDR3 length: 14; clone size: NA; CDR3 protein: CASSIPPPGETQYF; CDR3 DNA: TGTGCCAGTAGTATCCCCCCCCCGGGGGAGACCCAGTACTTC
V gene: TRBV10-3; D gene: TRBD1; J gene: TRBJ1-2; CDR3 length: 13; clone size: NA; CDR3 protein: CAIRGTGGYGYTF; CDR3 DNA: TGTGCCATCAGAGGGACAGGGGGCTATGGCTACACCTTC
V gene: TRBV4-3; D gene: NA; J gene: TRBJ1-6; CDR3 length: 16; clone size: NA; CDR3 protein: CASSQIGMPHNSPLHF; CDR3 DNA: TGCGCCAGCAGCCAAATAGGGATGCCCCATAATTCACCCCTCCACTTT
V gene: TRBV30; D gene: NA; J gene: TRBJ1-6; CDR3 length: 13; clone size: NA; CDR3 protein: CAWRSQDNSPLHF; CDR3 DNA: TGTGCCTGGAGATCACAGGATAATTCACCCCTCCACTTT
V gene: TRBV30; D gene: NA; J gene: TRBJ1-1; CDR3 length: 13; clone size: NA; CDR3 protein: CAWSGIMNTEAFF; CDR3 DNA: TGTGCCTGGAGCGGGATAATGAACACTGAAGCTTTCTTT
V gene: TRBV18; D gene: TRBD1; J gene: TRBJ1-1; CDR3 length: 12; clone size: few; CDR3 protein: CASSPRTGEAFF; CDR3 DNA: TGTGCCAGCTCCCCTAGGACAGGTGAAGCTTTCTTT
V gene: TRBV12-5; D gene: NA; J gene: TRBJ2-2; CDR3 length: 17; clone size: few; CDR3 protein: CASGLGLGSIRTGELFF; CDR3 DNA: TGTGCTAGTGGTTTGGGACTCGGCTCTATTAGGACCGGGGAGCTGTTTTTT
V gene: TRBV20-1; D gene: NA; J gene: TRBJ1-2; CDR3 length: 11; clone size: few; CDR3 protein: CSAGAVYGYTF; CDR3 DNA: TGCAGTGCGGGCGCGGTGTATGGCTACACCTTC
V gene: TRBV4-3; D gene: TRBD2; J gene: TRBJ2-5; CDR3 length: 17; clone size: few; CDR3 protein: CASSQEPFSGAGETQYF; CDR3 DNA: TGCGCCAGCAGCCAAGAGCCCTTCAGCGGGGCTGGAGAGACCCAGTACTTC
V gene: TRBV6-1; D gene: TRBD1; J gene: TRBJ2-7; CDR3 length: 13; clone size: NA; CDR3 protein: CASSEAYDRGEYF; CDR3 DNA: TGTGCCAGCAGTGAAGCCTACGACAGGGGAGAGTACTTC
V gene: TRBV2; D gene: NA; J gene: TRBJ2-4; CDR3 length: 13; clone size: NA; CDR3 protein: CASSAEVKDIQYF; CDR3 DNA: TGTGCCAGCAGCGCGGAAGTTAAGGACATTCAGTACTTC
V gene: TRBV7-2; D gene: NA; J gene: TRBJ2-7; CDR3 length: 14; clone size: few; CDR3 protein: CASSSSPGNNGQYF; CDR3 DNA: TGTGCCAGCAGCTCATCCCCGGGGAACAATGGGCAGTACTTC
V gene: TRBV30; D gene: NA; J gene: TRBJ2-4; CDR3 length: 14; clone size: once; CDR3 protein: CAWAEDLAKNIQYF; CDR3 DNA: TGTGCCTGGGCAGAGGACCTAGCCAAAAACATTCAGTACTTC
V gene: TRBV4-2; D gene: NA; J gene: TRBJ1-2; CDR3 length: 12; clone size: NA; CDR3 protein: CASSQANYGYTF; CDR3 DNA: TGTGCCAGCAGCCAGGCTAACTATGGCTACACCTTC
V gene: TRBV29-1; D gene: NA; J gene: TRBJ2-7; CDR3 length: 12; clone size: once; CDR3 protein: CSVAASVYEQYF; CDR3 DNA: TGCAGCGTTGCGGCTAGCGTCTACGAGCAGTACTTC
V gene: TRBV29-1; D gene: NA; J gene: TRBJ1-2; CDR3 length: 13; clone size: NA; CDR3 protein: CSVGGRTNYGYTF; CDR3 DNA: TGCAGCGTTGGGGGTCGGACTAACTATGGCTACACCTTC
V gene: TRBV30; D gene: TRBD2; J gene: TRBJ2-1; CDR3 length: 16; clone size: NA; CDR3 protein: CAWSARLAPRGDEQFF; CDR3 DNA: TGTGCCTGGAGTGCCCGACTAGCGCCACGGGGGGATGAGCAGTTCTTC
V gene: TRBV7-3; D gene: NA; J gene: TRBJ1-5; CDR3 length: 15; clone size: NA; CDR3 protein: CASSSQGGEPQPQHF; CDR3 DNA: TGTGCCAGCAGCTCACAGGGAGGGGAGCCTCAGCCCCAGCATTTT
V gene: TRBV14; D gene: NA; J gene: TRBJ2-2; CDR3 length: 14; clone size: NA; CDR3 protein: CASSRRERSGELFF; CDR3 DNA: TGTGCCAGCAGCCGCCGGGAGAGATCCGGGGAGCTGTTTTTT
V gene: TRBV2; D gene: NA; J gene: TRBJ2-1; CDR3 length: 15; clone size: once; CDR3 protein: CASSPDRSSYNEQFF; CDR3 DNA: TGTGCCAGCAGTCCCGACAGAAGCTCCTACAATGAGCAGTTCTTC
V gene: TRBV13; D gene: TRBD1; J gene: TRBJ1-6; CDR3 length: 16; clone size: few; CDR3 protein: CASSRRTGGADSPLHF; CDR3 DNA: TGTGCCAGCAGCCGACGGACAGGGGGCGCGGATTCACCCCTCCACTTT
V gene: TRBV25-1; D gene: TRBD1; J gene: TRBJ2-2; CDR3 length: 16; clone size: NA; CDR3 protein: CASSEWGTGGTGELFF; CDR3 DNA: TGTGCCAGCAGTGAATGGGGGACAGGGGGCACCGGGGAGCTGTTTTTT